Below, one T cell receptor beta chain is given with its context. The CDR3 is 14 amino acids. CDR1 and CDR2 (germline): SGHDN, FVKESK. V lost 1 base to trimming and J lost 4 bases, with 10 bases between them. This sample stems from a study of T cells after somatic rescue of genetic block. Produced via immunoSEQ multiplex PCR; TCRdb's table is partial and in-frame only. The table records roughly 120,000 clones, over 80% of them present only once. The TCR comes from a woman younger than 35. V is TRBV14 and J is TRBJ1-2; tentative D call: TRBD1 (6 bases). The sequenced sample was peripheral blood mononuclear cells (PBMCs). CDR3 protein: CASSQVRGGYGYTF. As DNA, the CDR3 is TGTGCCAGCAGCCAAGTCAGGGGAGGCTATGGCTACACCTTC.